This T cell receptor beta chain was documented in a study of a mutant IDH1 vaccine in newly diagnosed glioma. This clone was counted a few times. As to time point: baseline, week 1 (first vaccination visit). As to treatment: pre-vaccination baseline after standard-of-care therapy. TCRdb's table, derived via immunoSEQ multiplex PCR, lists solely in-frame clones and lacks some. The sample shows roughly 34,000 clones, around four fifths of them seen only once. Germline V gives CDR1 SGHTA, CDR2 FQGNSA. Trimming removed 2 bases at V and 3 bases at J, with 11 bases between. The CDR3 has 14 residues. The V gene is TRBV7-2, the J gene TRBJ2-7, with a possible D match to TRBD2 (6 bases). Sample: peripheral blood mononuclear cells (PBMCs), taken from a glioma patient treated with radiotherapy, temozolomide or both. The TCR comes from a man aged 50 or older with glioma. Some clones in this sample may be carry-over from other donors' samples. The CDR3 nucleotides are TGTGCCAGCAGCTTAAGGCGGGACGGCTACGAGCAGTACTTC. Encoded protein: CASSLRRDGYEQYF.